These 3 T cell receptor beta chains were all obtained from the same sample, sequenced in a study of identical twins. In TCRdb, the 5' RACE reads were re-called with MiXCR into one record per CDR3 protein. The sample carries about 570,000 distinct CDR3 sequences, 9.6% recorded once. In addition, the sample was reused for a study of yellow fever vaccine responses in identical twins.

Sequencing was done on a sample of PBMCs. The origin of the receptors is a woman between 18 and 29 years old in good health.

V and J are TRBV7-2 and TRBJ2-5; TRBD2 agrees at 9 bases. With 1 base clipped from V and 6 bases from J, the junction kept 6 bases outside the gene matches. The CDR3 totals 15 residues. Per germline, CDR1 SGHTA and CDR2 FQGNSA. The CDR3 nucleotides are TGTGCCAGCAGCTTAGAGGGTAGCGGGAGCCAGACCCAGTACTTC. Residues: CASSLEGSGSQTQYF.

This clonotype was counted many times. The CDR3 DNA is TGTGCCAGCAGTTTATCGTCAGGCTTCTACGAGCAGTACTTC. This encodes CASSLSSGFYEQYF. The chain employs TRBV27 and TRBJ2-7; no clear D. Deletions cut 0 bases from V and 3 bases from J, with 9 bases between. The CDR3 loop spans 14 amino acids. The V gene's germline CDR1 is MNHEY and CDR2 SMNVEV (reference sequence).

This clonotype was recorded many times. The rearrangement links TRBV11-2 to TRBJ2-1, with TRBD2 as a possible D gene (5 bases). Germline CDR1 reads SGHAT; CDR2 reads FQNNGV. The V end was cut by 1 base, the J end by 8 bases, with 9 bases between. This CDR3 spans 13 amino acids. The CDR3 bases are TGTGCCAGCAGCTTAGTCACGGGGTATGAGCAGTTCTTC. It codes for CASSLVTGYEQFF.